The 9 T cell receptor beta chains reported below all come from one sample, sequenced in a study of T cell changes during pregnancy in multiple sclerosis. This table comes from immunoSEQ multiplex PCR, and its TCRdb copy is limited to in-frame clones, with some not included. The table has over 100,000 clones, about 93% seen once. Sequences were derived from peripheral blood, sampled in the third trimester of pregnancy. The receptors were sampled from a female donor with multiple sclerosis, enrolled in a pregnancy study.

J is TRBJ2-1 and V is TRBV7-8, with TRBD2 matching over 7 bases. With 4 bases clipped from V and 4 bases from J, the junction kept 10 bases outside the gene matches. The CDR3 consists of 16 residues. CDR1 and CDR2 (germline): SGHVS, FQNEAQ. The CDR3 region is CASSSLAANPYNEQFF. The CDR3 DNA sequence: TGTGCCAGCAGCTCCCTAGCGGCCAACCCATACAATGAGCAGTTCTTC.

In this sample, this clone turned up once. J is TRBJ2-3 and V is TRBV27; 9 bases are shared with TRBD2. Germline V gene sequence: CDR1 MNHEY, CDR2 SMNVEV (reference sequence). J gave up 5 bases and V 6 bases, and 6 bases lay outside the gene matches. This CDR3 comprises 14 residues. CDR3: CASSVAGGLDTQYF. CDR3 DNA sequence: TGTGCCAGCAGCGTGGCGGGAGGGTTAGATACGCAGTATTTT.

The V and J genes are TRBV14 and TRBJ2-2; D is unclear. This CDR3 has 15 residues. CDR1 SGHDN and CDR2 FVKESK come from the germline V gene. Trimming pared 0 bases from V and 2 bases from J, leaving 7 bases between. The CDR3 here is CASSQEISNTGELFF. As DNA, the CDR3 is TGTGCCAGCAGCCAAGAAATCAGTAACACCGGGGAGCTGTTTTTT. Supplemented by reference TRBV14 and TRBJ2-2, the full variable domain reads EAGVTQFPSHSVIEKGQTVTLRCDPISGHDNLYWYRRVMGKEIKFLLHFVKESKQDESGMPNNRFLAERTGGTYSTLKVQPAELEDSGVYFCASSQEISNTGELFFGEGSRLTVL.

The CDR3 here is CASSLQGDTQYF. The DNA of the CDR3 is TGTGCCAGTAGCCTTCAGGGAGATACGCAGTATTTT. This chain connects TRBV19 to TRBJ2-3, with D possibly matching TRBD1 (5 bases). The CDR3 runs to 12 residues. Trimming shortened V by 6 bases and J by 5 bases, and 9 bases separated the two germline ends. CDR1 and CDR2 from the germline V gene are LNHDA and SQIVND (reference sequence).

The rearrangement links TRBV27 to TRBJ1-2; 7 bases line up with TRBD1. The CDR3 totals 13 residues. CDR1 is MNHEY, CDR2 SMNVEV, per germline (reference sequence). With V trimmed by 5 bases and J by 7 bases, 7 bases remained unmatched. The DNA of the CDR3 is TGTGCCAGCAGTCCTTCGACAGGGAGTGGCTACACCTTC. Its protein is CASSPSTGSGYTF.

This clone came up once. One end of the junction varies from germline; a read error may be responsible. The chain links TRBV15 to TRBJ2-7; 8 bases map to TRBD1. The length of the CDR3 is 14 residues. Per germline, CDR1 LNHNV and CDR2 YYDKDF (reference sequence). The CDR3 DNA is TGTGCCTCCAGGACAGGGCAAGAGTCCTACGAGCAGTACTTC. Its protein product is CASRTGQESYEQYF.

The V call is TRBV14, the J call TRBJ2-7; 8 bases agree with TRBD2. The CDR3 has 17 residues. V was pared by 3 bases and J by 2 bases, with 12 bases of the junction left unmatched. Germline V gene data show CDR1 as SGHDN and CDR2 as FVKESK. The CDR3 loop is CASSHHSGGGLPYEQYF. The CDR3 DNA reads TGTGCCAGCAGCCATCATTCTGGCGGGGGGCTCCCCTACGAGCAGTACTTC.

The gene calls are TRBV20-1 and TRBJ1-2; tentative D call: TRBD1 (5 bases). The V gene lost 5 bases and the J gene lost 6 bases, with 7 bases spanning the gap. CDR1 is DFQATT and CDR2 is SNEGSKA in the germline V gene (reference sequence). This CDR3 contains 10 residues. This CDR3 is CSALRDGYTF. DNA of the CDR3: TGCAGTGCTCTCAGGGATGGCTACACCTTC.

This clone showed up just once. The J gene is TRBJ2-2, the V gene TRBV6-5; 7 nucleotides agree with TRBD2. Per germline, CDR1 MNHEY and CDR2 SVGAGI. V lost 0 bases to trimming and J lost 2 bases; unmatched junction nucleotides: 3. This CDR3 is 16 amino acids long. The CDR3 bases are TGTGCCAGCAGTTACTCCCCGGGGGGTAACACCGGGGAGCTGTTTTTT. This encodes CASSYSPGGNTGELFF.